The next 24 T cell receptor beta chains were all read from a single sample in a study of T-cell memory formation after mild COVID-19 (dated by TCRdb to the early 2020s). The method was 5' RACE. The reads were generated on an Illumina NovaSeq 6000. TCRdb reanalyzed the raw reads on its own, using fastp at Q25 for trimming and MiXCR for clone calling, and kept in-frame beta chains. Each entry merges the rows of one CDR3 protein and shows their most common DNA and genes. The sample table lists about 260,000 distinct CDR3 sequences, 7.5% to 9.5% of them with a count of one. 22% of the sample lies in the top ten. The specimen was PBMCs or a T cell subset sorted from them (not recorded which). The origin of the receptors is a young man who had mild COVID-19 (a few samples of this study predate the infection). The sample titles of this study are shuffled in the database, so cell type and time point are left out; the donor was told from shared clones.

There are a few counts of this clonotype. The chain carries TRBV25-1 and TRBJ2-3, with D tentatively TRBD2 (5 bases). Germline V lookup: CDR1 MGHDK, CDR2 SYGVNS. Trimming left V 3 bases short and J 6 bases short, with 16 bases between. This CDR3 has 15 residues. CDR3 DNA: TGTGCCAGCAGTGATCGTGGCAGGTGGAGGGATACGCAGTATTTT. It yields the protein CASSDRGRWRDTQYF.

In this sample, this clonotype turned up a few times. This sequence joins TRBV7-9 and TRBJ2-3; possible D gene TRBD1, 6 bases. Trimming left V 5 bases short and J 4 bases short, with 16 bases between. From germline, CDR1 is SEHNR and CDR2 FQNEAQ (reference sequence). CDR3 length: 15 residues. DNA of the CDR3: TGTGCCAGCAGCCCCCGTGGACAGAGTCCAGATACGCAGTATTTT. Translated: CASSPRGQSPDTQYF.

The rearrangement joins TRBV5-1 to TRBJ1-1; a weak D match, TRBD1 (6 bases). The germline gives CDR1 SGHRS, CDR2 YFSETQ. The CDR3 consists of 13 residues. Trimming removed 2 bases at V and 11 bases at J, with 16 bases between. CDR3 in DNA: TGCGCCAGCAGCTTACGGGACATCCGGGGGGCTTTCTTT. As protein: CASSLRDIRGAFF.

The chain uses TRBV28 and TRBJ2-7, with a tentative D call TRBD2 (5 bases). The CDR3 spans 12 residues. Per the germline V gene, CDR1 is MDHEN and CDR2 is SYDVKM. The V gene lost 8 bases and the J gene lost 0 bases, with 8 bases spanning the gap. The CDR3 coding sequence is TGTGCCAGCGGTGCGGGCTCCTACGAGCAGTACGTC. Its protein product is CASGAGSYEQYV.

The rearrangement uses TRBV27 and TRBJ2-7; D gene ambiguous. Deletions cut 5 bases from V and 2 bases from J, with 13 bases between. Germline V gene sequence: CDR1 MNHEY, CDR2 SMNVEV (reference sequence). The CDR3 has 14 amino acids. CDR3 DNA sequence: TGTGCCAGCAGTATACGCCCCCCGGCCTACGAGCAGTACTTC. Translation gives CASSIRPPAYEQYF.

This clonotype was seen ten or more times. The genes are TRBV6-5 and TRBJ2-2, with 8 bases aligning to TRBD2. In germline, CDR1 is MNHEY, CDR2 SVGAGI. V lost 8 bases to trimming and J lost 6 bases; unmatched junction nucleotides: 5. The CDR3 contains 13 residues. CDR3 DNA sequence: TGTGCCAGCGGGACTAGGGCCGCCGGGGAGCTGTTTTTT. This sequence encodes CASGTRAAGELFF.

This clonotype was detected only a few times. This chain uses TRBV4-1 with TRBJ2-1; 10 bases match TRBD1. V was clipped by 4 bases and J by 12 bases; unmatched bases: 12. Germline assignment: CDR1 MGHRA and CDR2 YSYEKL. This CDR3 spans 15 amino acids. The chain's CDR3 is CASSREGQGPLGQFF. The CDR3 DNA reads TGCGCCAGCAGCCGTGAGGGACAGGGGCCTCTGGGGCAGTTCTTC.

This sequence joins TRBV20-1 and TRBJ1-5; no reliable D call. Trimming left V 6 bases short and J 7 bases short, with 13 bases between. CDR1 is DFQATT and CDR2 is SNEGSKA in the germline V gene (reference sequence). The CDR3 is 12 residues long. The CDR3 reads CSARPGLQPQHF. The DNA for the CDR3 is TGCAGTGCCCGCCCCGGTCTCCAGCCCCAGCATTTT.

The rearrangement uses TRBV7-2 and TRBJ2-5; D uncertain. CDR1 SGHTA and CDR2 FQGNSA come from the germline V gene. V lost 1 base, J lost 5 bases, and 11 bases lay in between. The CDR3 sequence is 14 residues long. The CDR3 spells CASSLVPARETQYF. In DNA, the CDR3 is TGTGCCAGCAGCTTAGTGCCTGCGCGGGAGACCCAGTACTTC.

This clonotype was detected ten times or more. The chain joins TRBV7-9 to TRBJ1-1; 8 nucleotides agree with TRBD1. Germline lookup yields CDR1 SEHNR and CDR2 FQNEAQ (reference sequence). The V gene end was trimmed by 5 bases and the J gene end by 8 bases; junction bases not matched to a gene: 4. This CDR3 contains 12 residues. The CDR3 coding sequence is TGTGCCAGCAGCCGGGGACAGGCAGAAGCTTTCTTT. As protein: CASSRGQAEAFF.

The sample holds a few counts of this clonotype. V gene TRBV20-1 combines with J gene TRBJ2-7; 12 nucleotides match TRBD2. V was pared by 6 bases and J by 0 bases, with 3 bases of the junction left unmatched. The CDR3 is made up of 14 amino acids. The germline V gene encodes CDR1 DFQATT and CDR2 SNEGSKA (reference sequence). The DNA of the CDR3 is TGCAGTGCGCTAGCGGGGGGGAGCTCCTACGAGCAGTACGTC. Amino acid sequence: CSALAGGSSYEQYV.

This clonotype was found many times. The chain joins TRBV6-1 to TRBJ1-6; no clear D gene. Germline CDR1 MNHNS, CDR2 SASEGT. This CDR3 is built from 13 residues. The V gene lost 11 bases and the J gene lost 10 bases, with 18 bases spanning the gap. The CDR3 bases are TGTGCCGGACGGGGTGGGCAGAGGTCACCCCTCCACTTT. It translates to CAGRGGQRSPLHF.

The table lists this clonotype with a few counts. The V call is TRBV20-1, the J call TRBJ1-2, with D unclear. V was pared by 3 bases and J by 7 bases, with 6 bases between. Germline values: CDR1 DFQATT, CDR2 SNEGSKA (reference sequence). This CDR3 spans 10 amino acids. CDR3 in DNA: TGCAGTGCTAGCCTAGCTGGCTACACCTTC. This encodes CSASLAGYTF.

There are many counts of this clonotype. The chain employs TRBV14 and TRBJ2-7, with D possibly matching TRBD1 (5 bases). The V gene's germline CDR1 is SGHDN and CDR2 FVKESK. V was cut by 0 bases and J by 1 base, with 16 bases left in between. The CDR3 covers 17 residues. CDR3 sequence reads: CASSQDESPGYSYEQYF. As DNA, the CDR3 is TGTGCCAGCAGCCAAGATGAGTCGCCAGGGTATTCCTACGAGCAGTACTTC.

The J gene is TRBJ1-5, the V gene TRBV6-2 or TRBV6-3; possibly TRBD1 for D (5 bases). Between the trimmed V and J ends, which lost 0 bases and 3 bases, there was a span of 15 bases. The germline gives CDR1 MNHEY, CDR2 SVGEGT. The CDR3 runs 17 residues. In DNA, the CDR3 is TGTGCCAGCAGTTACTCGAGATGGGGGGACGACAATCAGCCCCAGCATTTT. Protein: CASSYSRWGDDNQPQHF.

The chain carries TRBV3-1 and TRBJ1-2; D not certain. The germline V and J ends were trimmed by 1 base and 2 bases, with 17 bases remaining between them. This CDR3 comprises 17 residues. The V gene's germline CDR1 is LGHDT and CDR2 YNNKEL (reference sequence). CDR3 DNA: TGTGCCAGCAGCCAAGCCCTCGGACGGTCAATGAACTATGGCTACACCTTC. Translated, it gives CASSQALGRSMNYGYTF.

J is TRBJ1-2 and V is TRBV7-2; 12 bases line up with TRBD1. Germline V gives CDR1 SGHTA, CDR2 FQGNSA. The CDR3 is made up of 15 amino acids. After removal of 5 bases from V and 5 bases from J, the junction contained 6 bases not matched to a gene. Written as DNA, the CDR3 is TGTGCCAGCAGCGCCGGGACAGGGGGCCCTTATGGCTACACCTTC. It translates to CASSAGTGGPYGYTF. The variable domain in full, with the rest retrieved from reference TRBV7-2 and TRBJ1-2, is GAGVSQSPSNKVTEKGKDVELRCDPISGHTALYWYRQSLGQGLEFLIYFQGNSAPDKSGLPSDRFSAERTGGSVSTLTIQRTQQEDSAVYLCASSAGTGGPYGYTFGSGTRLTVV.

CDR3 nucleotide sequence: TGTGCCAGCAGCACTCCCGGGGGGAGCTCCTACAATGAGCAGTTCTTC. Protein sequence: CASSTPGGSSYNEQFF. The chain combines TRBV5-4 with TRBJ2-1; 7 bases fit TRBD2. V gave up 4 bases and J gave up 0 bases; unmatched junction bases: 7. The germline gives CDR1 SGHNT, CDR2 YYREEE (reference sequence). The CDR3 runs to 16 residues.

The V and J genes are TRBV7-2 and TRBJ2-1; TRBD2 agrees at 7 bases. The CDR3 has 15 residues. J gave up 4 bases and V 6 bases, and 9 bases lay outside the gene matches. Germline CDR1 is SGHTA and CDR2 is FQGNSA. DNA of the CDR3: TGTGCCAGCAGTCCTACTAGCGACCCTTACAATGAGCAGTTCTTC. Its translation is CASSPTSDPYNEQFF. Filled out from reference TRBV7-2 and TRBJ2-1, the complete variable domain reads GAGVSQSPSNKVTEKGKDVELRCDPISGHTALYWYRQSLGQGLEFLIYFQGNSAPDKSGLPSDRFSAERTGGSVSTLTIQRTQQEDSAVYLCASSPTSDPYNEQFFGPGTRLTVL.

The chain is built from TRBV29-1 and TRBJ1-1; TRBD1 is a possible D gene (5 bases). Between the trimmed V and J ends, which lost 4 bases and 7 bases, there was a span of 7 bases. CDR1 is SQVTM and CDR2 is ANQGSEA in the germline V gene. The CDR3 loop spans 10 amino acids. The CDR3 here is CSVVTVEAFF. Here the CDR3 DNA reads TGCAGCGTTGTGACAGTTGAAGCTTTCTTT. Filled out from reference TRBV29-1 and TRBJ1-1, the complete variable domain reads SAVISQKPSRDICQRGTSLTIQCQVDSQVTMMFWYRQQPGQSLTLIATANQGSEATYESGFVIDKFPISRPNLTFSTLTVSNMSPEDSSIYLCSVVTVEAFFGQGTRLTVV.

This clonotype was detected a few times. The J gene is TRBJ2-5, the V gene TRBV5-1; 7 bases are a match to TRBD2. Germline V gives CDR1 SGHRS, CDR2 YFSETQ. J lost 5 bases, V lost 4 bases, and 8 bases had no gene match. The CDR3 has 14 amino acids. CDR3 in amino acids: CASSGSARGETQYF. CDR3 nucleotides: TGCGCCAGCAGCGGCTCAGCGCGGGGGGAGACCCAGTACTTC.

In this sample, this clonotype turned up many times. The chain has TRBV7-2 and TRBJ2-5; tentatively, D is TRBD1 or TRBD2 (6 bases each). Between the trimmed V and J ends, which lost 1 base and 5 bases, there was a span of 11 bases. The length of the CDR3 is 14 residues. CDR1 and CDR2 from the germline V gene are SGHTA and FQGNSA. CDR3 amino acids: CASSLGGGPETQYF. The CDR3 DNA is TGTGCCAGCAGCTTAGGTGGGGGGCCCGAGACCCAGTACTTC.

The J gene is TRBJ2-7, the V gene TRBV5-1; 8 bases align to TRBD1. The V gene's germline CDR1 is SGHRS and CDR2 YFSETQ. The CDR3 loop spans 15 amino acids. V lost 4 bases and J lost 5; bases outside the gene matches: 11. This CDR3 is CASSALQGAAHEQYF. The CDR3 coding sequence is TGCGCCAGCAGCGCCCTCCAGGGGGCGGCGCACGAGCAGTACTTC.

CDR3 in amino acids: CASSTVAGGGTDTQYF. The CDR3 DNA reads as TGTGCCAGCAGCACCGTAGCGGGGGGCGGCACAGATACGCAGTATTTT. The rearrangement joins TRBV6-2 or TRBV6-3 to TRBJ2-3; TRBD2 aligns across 10 bases. V lost 6 bases to trimming and J lost 1 base; unmatched junction nucleotides: 7. This CDR3 has 16 residues. The germline CDR1 and CDR2 sequences are MNHEY and SVGEGT.